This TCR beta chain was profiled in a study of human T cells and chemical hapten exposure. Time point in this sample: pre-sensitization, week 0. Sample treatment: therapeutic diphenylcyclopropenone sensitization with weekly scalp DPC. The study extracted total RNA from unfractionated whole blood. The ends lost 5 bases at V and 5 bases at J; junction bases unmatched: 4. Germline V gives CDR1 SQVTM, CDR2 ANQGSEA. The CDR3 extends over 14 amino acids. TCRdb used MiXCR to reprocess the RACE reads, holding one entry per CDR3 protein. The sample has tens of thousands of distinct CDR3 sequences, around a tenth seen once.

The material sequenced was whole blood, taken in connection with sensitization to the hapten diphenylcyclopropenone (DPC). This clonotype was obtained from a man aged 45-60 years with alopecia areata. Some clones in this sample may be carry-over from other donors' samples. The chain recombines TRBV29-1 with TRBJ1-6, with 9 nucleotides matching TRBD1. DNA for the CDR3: TGCAGCGTTACAGGGGGCCAAGATAATTCACCCCTCCACTTT. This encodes CSVTGGQDNSPLHF.